This record covers a single T cell receptor beta chain. This entry comes from a study of shared clonotypes between healthy human individuals. Terminally differentiated effector memory CD45RA+ cells were left out of the naive CD8 fraction, which was CD45RO-negative and positively selected for CCR7. Data came from immunoSEQ multiplex PCR; TCRdb stores just in-frame clones and leaves some out. In the table there are about 2,200,000 clones, about 93% of which are singletons. V was shortened by 0 bases and J by 5 bases, with 9 bases between the two germline ends. The CDR3 has 14 residues. Germline V gene lookup returns CDR1 SGHNT and CDR2 YYREEE (reference sequence).

The J gene is TRBJ1-5, the V gene TRBV5-4; maybe TRBD1 (6 bases). This sequence was found in a man aged 18 to 30 in good health. Some clones in this sample may be carry-over from other donors' samples. Sample: naive CD8+ T cells from PBMCs. The CDR3 region is CASSLGAGDQPQHF. The CDR3 DNA follows: TGTGCCAGCAGCTTGGGGGCAGGGGATCAGCCCCAGCATTTT.